These T cell receptor beta chains were read from a single sample in a study of shared clonotypes between healthy human individuals. The table came from immunoSEQ multiplex PCR; TCRdb's copy has only in-frame clones and leaves some out. This sample has around 2,000,000 clones, with about 95% found just once. The sequencing sample was made of naive CD8+ T cells sorted from blood. The receptor source for this set is a man aged 18 to 35 in good health. Both conserved end residues are part of each CDR3. A D gene is named only where the DNA matches it firmly. Clone size is given for some rows only: seen once, a few or many times, or a class if the clone is expanded.

DNA: TGTGCCAGCAGTGAAGGGGCAGGAAGGCTTGGCTACACCTTC; CDR3: CASSEGAGRLGYTF; size: NA; J: TRBJ1-2; D: NA; V: TRBV2
DNA: TGTGCCAGCAGCTCGGTGACAGGGGGGAACTATGGCTACACCTTC; CDR3: CASSSVTGGNYGYTF; size: NA; J: TRBJ1-2; D: TRBD1; V: TRBV7-9
DNA: TGTGCCAGTAATTGGCGGGGGACCCCTGAAGCTTTCTTT; CDR3: CASNWRGTPEAFF; size: NA; J: TRBJ1-1; D: NA; V: TRBV19
DNA: TGTGCCACCAGCAGAGAAATACAGGGTCTGAACTCCTACGAGCAGTACTTC; CDR3: CATSREIQGLNSYEQYF; size: NA; J: TRBJ2-7; D: NA; V: TRBV15
DNA: TGTGCCAGCAGCGGGACAGACTTTAACTATGGCTACACCTTC; CDR3: CASSGTDFNYGYTF; size: NA; J: TRBJ1-2; D: NA; V: TRBV9
DNA: TGTGCCAGCAGGAGTGCCCTCGCCGGGGAGCTGTTTTTT; CDR3: CASRSALAGELFF; size: NA; J: TRBJ2-2; D: NA; V: TRBV6-5
DNA: TGCAGCGTTGAAGATCCCGCAGGGGGCACCTACAATGAGCAGTTCTTC; CDR3: CSVEDPAGGTYNEQFF; size: NA; J: TRBJ2-1; D: TRBD1; V: TRBV29-1
DNA: TGCGCCAGCAGCCAAGACAGGACCTACGAGCAGTACTTC; CDR3: CASSQDRTYEQYF; size: NA; J: TRBJ2-7; D: NA; V: TRBV4-3
DNA: TGCGCCAGCAGCCCCGATGGGGTGGAGGCGGATGAAGCTTTCTTT; CDR3: CASSPDGVEADEAFF; size: NA; J: TRBJ1-1; D: NA; V: TRBV4-3
DNA: TGTGCCAGCAGTTTAGTCCTAGGAGGAATCGCAGAGACCCAGTACTTC; CDR3: CASSLVLGGIAETQYF; size: NA; J: TRBJ2-5; D: NA; V: TRBV28
DNA: TGTGCCAGCAGCTCTAGTGCAACTAATGAAAAACTGTTTTTT; CDR3: CASSSSATNEKLFF; size: NA; J: TRBJ1-4; D: NA; V: TRBV28
DNA: TGTGCCAGCAGTTCGTCACTTCCGAAAGGGGCAGATACGCAGTATTTT; CDR3: CASSSSLPKGADTQYF; size: NA; J: TRBJ2-3; D: NA; V: TRBV11-3
DNA: TGTGCCAGCGCCCCAGGGACCGCAGATACGCAGTATTTT; CDR3: CASAPGTADTQYF; size: once; J: TRBJ2-3; D: NA; V: TRBV7-9
DNA: TGCGCCAGCAGCGTGGATTATAGCAATCAGCCCCAGCATTTT; CDR3: CASSVDYSNQPQHF; size: NA; J: TRBJ1-5; D: NA; V: TRBV4-1
DNA: TGTGCCATCAGTGACAACAGGGGCACCGGGGAGCTGTTTTTT; CDR3: CAISDNRGTGELFF; size: NA; J: TRBJ2-2; D: TRBD1; V: TRBV10-3
DNA: TGTGCCAGCAGCGTATCGGGCGGTTTTAGCACAGATACGCAGTATTTT; CDR3: CASSVSGGFSTDTQYF; size: once; J: TRBJ2-3; D: NA; V: TRBV9
DNA: TGTGCCAGCAGTGAGGAGGGAGGGGTACGGCATTCACCCCTCCACTTT; CDR3: CASSEEGGVRHSPLHF; size: NA; J: TRBJ1-6; D: NA; V: TRBV6-1